Below are 14 T cell receptor beta chains sequenced from a single sample in a study of CD8+CD57+ T cells in acquired aplastic anemia. Before being chosen for sequencing, patients had shown CD8+CD57+ cell expansion by flow cytometry. It was genomic DNA that served as the template for profiling TCR beta VDJ and CDR3. TCRdb passed the reads through MiXCR, listing each CDR3 protein once. The table has 400,000 to 600,000 distinct CDR3 sequences, around 30% seen once. Input material: sorted CD4+, CD8+, or CD8+CD57+ T cells (not recorded which) from PBMCs. These receptors were obtained from a human donor with aplastic anemia.

In its sample, this clonotype was seen many times. The J gene is TRBJ1-2, the V gene TRBV20-1, with 9 positions matching TRBD1. Germline V lookup: CDR1 DFQATT, CDR2 SNEGSKA (reference sequence). CDR3 length: 14 residues. V shed 6 bases and J 7 bases; nucleotides not matched to a gene: 12. CDR3 region: CSALQTGTGIGYTF. CDR3 bases: TGCAGTGCCCTGCAAACCGGGACAGGGATTGGCTACACCTTC.

This clonotype was counted a few times. The rearrangement joins TRBV6-5 to TRBJ1-1, with TRBD1 matching 8 bases. From germline, CDR1 is MNHEY and CDR2 SVGAGI. This CDR3 contains 15 residues. J lost 6 bases, V lost 5 bases, and 11 bases had no gene match. The CDR3 DNA reads TGTGCCAGCAGTCACGGACAGGGAAGGGTGCCTGAAGCTTTCTTT. Encoded protein: CASSHGQGRVPEAFF.

This clonotype has ten or more counts. The gene calls are TRBV2 and TRBJ1-6, with 10 bases matching TRBD1. From germline, CDR1 is SNHLY and CDR2 FYNNEI. CDR3 length: 15 residues. J lost 10 bases, V lost 4 bases, and 7 bases had no gene match. CDR3 residues: CASSAGTGEGSPLHF. CDR3 coding DNA: TGTGCCAGCAGTGCCGGGACAGGGGAGGGGTCACCCCTCCACTTT.

The rearrangement links TRBV2 to TRBJ2-3; 7 bases align to TRBD1. The germline V gene has CDR1 SNHLY and CDR2 FYNNEI. This CDR3 is built from 15 residues. J lost 0 bases, V lost 6 bases, and 6 bases had no gene match. CDR3 sequence: CASSPRGSSTDTQYF. DNA of the CDR3: TGTGCCAGCAGCCCCAGGGGGAGTAGCACAGATACGCAGTATTTT.

The chain has TRBV24-1 and TRBJ1-2; possible D gene TRBD1, 5 bases. Germline CDR1 and CDR2: KGHDR and SFDVKD. Deletions cut 3 bases from V and 5 bases from J, with 6 bases between. The CDR3 consists of 12 residues. The CDR3 nucleotides are TGTGCCACCAGTGATCCAGGGTATGGCTACACCTTC. Amino acids: CATSDPGYGYTF.

This chain uses TRBV30 with TRBJ2-7, with TRBD2 as a possible D gene (7 bases). There are 14 residues in the CDR3. Germline V lookup: CDR1 GTSNPN, CDR2 SVGIG (reference sequence). V lost 2 bases and J lost 4, with 15 bases in between. The CDR3 DNA reads TGTGCCTGGAGTAAGGGAGGGGGAAATTACGAGCAGTACTTC. It specifies CAWSKGGGNYEQYF.

This chain joins TRBV7-8 and TRBJ1-5; 11 bases are a match to TRBD1. The V gene end was trimmed by 8 bases and the J gene end by 0 bases; junction bases not matched to a gene: 6. Germline loops: CDR1 SGHVS, CDR2 FQNEAQ. CDR3 length equals 16 residues. Written as DNA, the CDR3 is TGTGCCAGCTCCTGGGGACAGGGGGTTAGCAATCAGCCCCAGCATTTT. Its translation: CASSWGQGVSNQPQHF.

V usage is TRBV19 and J usage is TRBJ2-6; possible D gene TRBD2, 6 bases. With 4 bases removed from V and 3 bases from J, the gap between germline ends came to 10 bases. Germline V gene sequence: CDR1 LNHDA, CDR2 SQIVND (reference sequence). The CDR3 has 15 amino acids. The CDR3 bases are TGTGCCAGTAGTACCGGGGGTGGTGGGGCCAACGTCCTGACTTTC. Its translation is CASSTGGGGANVLTF.

This clonotype turned up a few times. The CDR3 loop is CATSDPAGQHKGFGFRETQYF. The CDR3 region has the DNA TGTGCCACCAGTGATCCGGCGGGACAGCACAAAGGCTTTGGTTTTCGGGAGACCCAGTACTTC. V gene TRBV24-1 combines with J gene TRBJ2-5, with D perhaps matching TRBD1 (7 bases). The CDR3 is made up of 21 amino acids. Between the trimmed V and J ends, which lost 3 bases and 5 bases, there was a span of 33 bases. Germline V CDR1 and CDR2: KGHDR, SFDVKD.

This clonotype was detected many times. The chain employs TRBV15 and TRBJ1-4; D gene unclear. The V end was cut by 1 base, the J end by 6 bases, with 15 bases between. The CDR3 consists of 16 residues. CDR1 LNHNV and CDR2 YYDKDF come from the germline V gene (reference sequence). CDR3: CATSRVGGGRDEKLFF. DNA of the CDR3: TGTGCCACCAGCAGAGTCGGTGGTGGGAGAGATGAAAAACTGTTTTTT.

The rearrangement joins TRBV29-1 to TRBJ1-5, with 8 bases fitting TRBD1. J lost 5 bases, V lost 7 bases, and 7 bases had no gene match. Germline assignment: CDR1 SQVTM and CDR2 ANQGSEA. The CDR3 contains 13 residues. CDR3 protein: CSARQGRDQPQHF. For the CDR3, the DNA is TGCAGCGCTCGACAGGGGAGGGATCAGCCCCAGCATTTT. Complete variable domain (other parts from reference TRBV29-1 and TRBJ1-5): SAVISQKPSRDICQRGTSLTIQCQVDSQVTMMFWYRQQPGQSLTLIATANQGSEATYESGFVIDKFPISRPNLTFSTLTVSNMSPEDSSIYLCSARQGRDQPQHFGDGTRLSIL.

In this sample, this clonotype turned up a few times. This likely comes from a read error, as the CDR3 has no conserved phenylalanine or tryptophan at its end. The gene calls are TRBV29-1 and TRBJ2-7, with D unresolved. The germline V gene has CDR1 SQVTM and CDR2 ANQGSEA. Trimming took 6 bases from V and 2 from J, leaving 17 bases between them. The CDR3 has 14 amino acids. CDR3: CSVKLTSTTYEQYL. CDR3 nucleotides: TGCAGCGTAAAACTGACGTCGACCACCTACGAGCAGTACCTC.

This clonotype turned up a few times. This chain joins TRBV9 and TRBJ2-5, with D perhaps TRBD1 (5 bases). This CDR3 is 17 amino acids long. The germline V gene has CDR1 SGDLS and CDR2 YYNGEE. V was cut by 4 bases and J by 0 bases, with 19 bases left in between. Written as DNA, the CDR3 is TGTGCCAGCAGCACCCTAGACAGACCTCTCTACCAAGAGACCCAGTACTTC. The encoded protein is CASSTLDRPLYQETQYF.

The sample holds a few counts of this clonotype. The rearrangement joins TRBV5-1 to TRBJ2-3, with D maybe TRBD1 (5 bases). Germline V gene lookup returns CDR1 SGHRS and CDR2 YFSETQ. The CDR3 is 14 amino acids. Trimming removed 3 bases from V and 5 bases from J, with 13 bases in between. The CDR3: CASSSRQSGDTQYF. The DNA of the CDR3 is TGCGCCAGCAGCTCTAGACAGAGTGGAGATACGCAGTATTTT.